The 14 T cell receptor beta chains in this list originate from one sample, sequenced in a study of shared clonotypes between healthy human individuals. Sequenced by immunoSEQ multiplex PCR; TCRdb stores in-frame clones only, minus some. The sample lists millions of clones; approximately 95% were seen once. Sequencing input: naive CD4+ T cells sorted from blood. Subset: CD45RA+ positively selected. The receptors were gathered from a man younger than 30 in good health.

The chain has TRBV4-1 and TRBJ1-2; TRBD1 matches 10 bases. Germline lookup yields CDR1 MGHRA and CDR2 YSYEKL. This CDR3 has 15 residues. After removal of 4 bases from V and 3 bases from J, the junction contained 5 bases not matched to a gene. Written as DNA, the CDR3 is TGCGCCAGCAGCCTCCGGGACAGGGGTGACTATGGCTACACCTTC. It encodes CASSLRDRGDYGYTF.

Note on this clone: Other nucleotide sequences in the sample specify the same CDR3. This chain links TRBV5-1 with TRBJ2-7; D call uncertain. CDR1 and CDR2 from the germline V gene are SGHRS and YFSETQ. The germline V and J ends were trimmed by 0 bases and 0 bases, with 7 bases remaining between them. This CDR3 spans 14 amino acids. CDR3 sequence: CASSLAPGSYEQYF. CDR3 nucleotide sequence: TGCGCCAGCAGCTTGGCCCCGGGCTCCTACGAGCAGTACTTC.

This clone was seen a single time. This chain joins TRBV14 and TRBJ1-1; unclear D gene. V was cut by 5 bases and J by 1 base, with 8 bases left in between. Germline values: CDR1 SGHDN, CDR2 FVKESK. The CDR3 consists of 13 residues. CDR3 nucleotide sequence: TGTGCCAGCAGCGTTCAGGAGAACACTGAAGCTTTCTTT. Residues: CASSVQENTEAFF.

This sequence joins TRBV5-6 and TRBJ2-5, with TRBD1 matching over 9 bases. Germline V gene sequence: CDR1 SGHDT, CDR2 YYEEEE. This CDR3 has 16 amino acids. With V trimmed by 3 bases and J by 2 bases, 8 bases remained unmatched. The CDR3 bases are TGTGCCAGCAGCTCCTACCGGGACAGGGATCAAGAGACCCAGTACTTC. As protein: CASSSYRDRDQETQYF. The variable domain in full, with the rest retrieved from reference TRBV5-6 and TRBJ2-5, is DAGVTQSPTHLIKTRGQQVTLRCSPKSGHDTVSWYQQALGQGPQFIFQYYEEEERQRGNFPDRFSGHQFPNYSSELNVNALLLGDSALYLCASSSYRDRDQETQYFGPGTRLLVL.

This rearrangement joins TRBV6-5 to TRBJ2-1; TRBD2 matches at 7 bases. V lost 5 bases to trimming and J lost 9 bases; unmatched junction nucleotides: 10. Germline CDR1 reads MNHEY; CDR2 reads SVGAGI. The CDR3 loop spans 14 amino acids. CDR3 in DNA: TGTGCCAGCAGTCCCGGACTAGTTCAGGGTGAGCAGTTCTTC. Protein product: CASSPGLVQGEQFF.

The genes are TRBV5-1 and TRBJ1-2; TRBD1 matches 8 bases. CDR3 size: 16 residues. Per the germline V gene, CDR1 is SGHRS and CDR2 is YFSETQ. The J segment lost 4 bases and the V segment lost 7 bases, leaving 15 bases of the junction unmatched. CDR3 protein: CASRDPLRGRGYGYTF. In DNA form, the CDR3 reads TGCGCCAGCCGAGACCCTCTCAGGGGGCGAGGCTATGGCTACACCTTC. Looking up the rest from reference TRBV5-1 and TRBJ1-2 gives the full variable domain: KAGVTQTPRYLIKTRGQQVTLSCSPISGHRSVSWYQQTPGQGLQFLFEYFSETQRNKGNFPGRFSGRQFSNSRSEMNVSTLELGDSALYLCASRDPLRGRGYGYTFGSGTRLTVV.

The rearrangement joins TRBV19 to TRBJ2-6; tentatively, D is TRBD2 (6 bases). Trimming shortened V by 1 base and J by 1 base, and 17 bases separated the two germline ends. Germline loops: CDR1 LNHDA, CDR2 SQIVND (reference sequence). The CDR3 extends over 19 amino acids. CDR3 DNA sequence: TGTGCCAGTAGTATAGCGGGGGTCGCCTTCCCGTCTGGGGCCAACGTCCTGACTTTC. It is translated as CASSIAGVAFPSGANVLTF.

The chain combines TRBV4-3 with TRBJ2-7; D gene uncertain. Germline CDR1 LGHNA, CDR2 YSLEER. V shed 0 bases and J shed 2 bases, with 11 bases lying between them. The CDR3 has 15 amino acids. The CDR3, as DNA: TGCGCCAGCAGCCAAGATGCACAGACCACCTACGAGCAGTACTTC. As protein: CASSQDAQTTYEQYF.

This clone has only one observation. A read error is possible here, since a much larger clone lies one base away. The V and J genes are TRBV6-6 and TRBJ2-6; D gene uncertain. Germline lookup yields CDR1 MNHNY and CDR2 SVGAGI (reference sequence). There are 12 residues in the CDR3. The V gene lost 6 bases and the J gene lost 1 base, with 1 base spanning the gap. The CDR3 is CASRSGANVLTF. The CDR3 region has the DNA TGTGCCAGCAGGTCTGGGGCCAACGTCCTGACTTTC.

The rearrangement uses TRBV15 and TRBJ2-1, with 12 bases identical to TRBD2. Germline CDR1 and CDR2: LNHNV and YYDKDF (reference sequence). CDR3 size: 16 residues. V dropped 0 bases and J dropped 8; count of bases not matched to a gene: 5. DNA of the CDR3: TGTGCCACCAGCAGAGATAGGCTAGCGGGAGGGGATGAGCAGTTCTTC. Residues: CATSRDRLAGGDEQFF.

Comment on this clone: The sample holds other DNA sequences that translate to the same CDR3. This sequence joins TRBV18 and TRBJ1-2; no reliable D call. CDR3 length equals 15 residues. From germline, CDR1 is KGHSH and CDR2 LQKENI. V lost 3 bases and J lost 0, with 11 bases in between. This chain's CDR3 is CASSPPGQANYGYTF. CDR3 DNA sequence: TGTGCCAGCTCACCTCCGGGCCAAGCTAACTATGGCTACACCTTC.

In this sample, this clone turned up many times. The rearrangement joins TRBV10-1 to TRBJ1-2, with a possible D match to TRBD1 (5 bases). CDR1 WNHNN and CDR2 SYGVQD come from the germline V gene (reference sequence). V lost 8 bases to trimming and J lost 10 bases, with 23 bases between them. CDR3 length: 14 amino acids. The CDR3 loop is CASYVPPGRRTYTF. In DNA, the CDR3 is TGCGCCAGCTACGTACCTCCGGGACGGAGAACCTACACCTTC.

The DNA for the CDR3 is TGTGCCAGCAGACCTATGGACAGGGTCAATCAGCCCCAGCATTTT. The encoded protein is CASRPMDRVNQPQHF. The gene calls are TRBV6-5 and TRBJ1-5; TRBD1 aligns across 8 bases. CDR1 MNHEY and CDR2 SVGAGI come from the germline V gene. The CDR3 is made up of 15 amino acids. V dropped 6 bases and J dropped 3; count of bases not matched to a gene: 7.

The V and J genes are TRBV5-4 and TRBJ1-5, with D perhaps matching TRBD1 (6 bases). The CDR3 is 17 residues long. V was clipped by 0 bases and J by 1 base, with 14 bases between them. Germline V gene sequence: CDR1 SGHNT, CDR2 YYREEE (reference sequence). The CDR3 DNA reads TGTGCCAGCAGCTTGGACGGGGGCGGGGGAAGCAATCAGCCCCAGCATTTT. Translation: CASSLDGGGGSNQPQHF.